A selection of T cell receptor beta chains follows, all from one sample in a study of T cells after yellow fever vaccination. TCRdb re-called the 5' RACE reads through MiXCR, storing one row per CDR3 protein. The profile covers roughly 79,000 distinct CDR3 sequences, with about 7.3% appearing a single time and roughly 30% taken by the ten largest. The sample in question was CD8+ T cells sorted from PBMCs, obtained 10 to 11 days after the first yellow fever vaccination. These receptors all come from a man between 18 and 29 years old who received the YFV17D yellow fever vaccine. The CDR3 runs from the conserved cysteine through the conserved F or W. The D gene is left open where the match is weak. Expanded clones are given a class, and other clones once, few, many or no size at all.

.	TRBV15	TRBJ2-7	medium-sized	CATSPGTAYEQYF	TGTGCCACCAGTCCTGGTACGGCCTACGAGCAGTACTTC
TRBD2	TRBV5-4	TRBJ2-1	few	CASSSGDAYNEQFF	TGTGCCAGCAGTAGCGGGGATGCCTACAATGAGCAGTTCTTC
.	TRBV20-1	TRBJ1-2	.	CSASLPLWGYTF	TGCAGTGCTAGTCTTCCTCTATGGGGCTACACCTTC
TRBD2	TRBV5-6	TRBJ2-2	few	CASSFPDGEGTGELFF	TGTGCCAGCAGCTTTCCCGACGGGGAGGGCACCGGGGAGCTGTTTTTT
TRBD2	TRBV4-1	TRBJ2-3	many	CASSQGGGADTQYF	TGCGCCAGCAGCCAAGGCGGGGGGGCAGATACGCAGTATTTT
.	TRBV5-6	TRBJ2-2	.	CASSLADTGELFF	TGTGCCAGCAGCTTGGCGGACACCGGGGAGCTGTTTTTT
TRBD2	TRBV28	TRBJ2-3	many	CASSSGLAGVRTDTQYF	TGTGCCAGCAGTTCGGGACTAGCGGGGGTGCGCACAGATACGCAGTATTTT
.	TRBV19	TRBJ1-2	.	CASSMGPSYGYTF	TGTGCCAGTAGTATGGGCCCGTCCTATGGCTACACCTTC
.	TRBV12-5	TRBJ1-1	many	CASGLQMNTEAFF	TGTGCTAGTGGGTTACAGATGAACACTGAAGCTTTCTTT
.	TRBV7-2	TRBJ2-3	few	CASSPGASDTQYF	TGTGCCAGCAGCCCTGGAGCAAGCGATACGCAGTATTTT
.	TRBV29-1	TRBJ1-2	few	CSVASPTGPNYGYTF	TGCAGCGTCGCATCCCCGACCGGGCCTAACTATGGCTACACCTTC
.	TRBV7-9	TRBJ2-3	few	CASSSTGSHTDTQYF	TGTGCCAGCAGCTCAACGGGGTCCCACACAGATACGCAGTATTTT
.	TRBV6-1	TRBJ1-6	.	CASSQKSGSYNSPLHF	TGTGCCAGCAGCCAGAAATCGGGGTCCTATAATTCACCCCTCCACTTT
.	TRBV7-2	TRBJ1-2	few	CASSSPEAYGYTF	TGTGCCAGCAGCTCCCCTGAGGCCTATGGCTACACCTTC
TRBD1	TRBV4-3	TRBJ2-7	.	CASTPGQGIYEQYF	TGCGCCAGCACCCCGGGACAGGGAATCTACGAGCAGTACTTC
.	TRBV5-5	TRBJ1-2	many	CASSLARDFSYTF	TGTGCCAGCAGCTTGGCTAGGGATTTCAGCTACACCTTC